The 3 T cell receptor beta chains reported below all come from one sample, sequenced in a study of Ad26.COV2.S vaccination and SARS-CoV-2 variants. The repertoire was sequenced with immunoSEQ multiplex PCR; TCRdb's copy has only in-frame clones and lacks some. The repertoire includes roughly 680,000 clones, about 89% of them detected once, and approximately 1.5% sits in the top ten. Sample treatment: around 19 received Ad26.COV2.S at low or high dose, single or two shots; 5 received placebo; per-sample allocation not given. Sampling occurred on day 63 after the first vaccine or placebo injection. The input for sequencing was peripheral blood, taken in a trial of Ad26.COV2.S vaccine versus placebo. The receptors were sampled from a person between 18 and 59 years old who received the Ad26.COV2.S COVID-19 vaccine or a placebo.

In nucleotides, the CDR3 is TGCGCCAGCAGCCAAGATAGTTGGGGGGTATCGAACACCGGGGAGCTGTTTTTT. This translates into CASSQDSWGVSNTGELFF. The chain carries TRBV4-1 and TRBJ2-2, with D maybe TRBD2 (6 bases). CDR1 is MGHRA and CDR2 is YSYEKL in the germline V gene. V was clipped by 0 bases and J by 0 bases, with 14 bases between them. The CDR3 extends over 18 amino acids.

Here the CDR3 reads CASSPQGTSSYEQYF. Written as DNA, the CDR3 is TGCGCCAGCAGCCCCCAAGGGACGTCTTCCTACGAGCAGTACTTC. The rearrangement joins TRBV4-1 to TRBJ2-7; perhaps D is TRBD1 or TRBD2 (5 bases each). This CDR3 is built from 15 residues. V gave up 4 bases and J gave up 1 base, with 14 bases separating them. Per the germline V gene, CDR1 is MGHRA and CDR2 is YSYEKL.

This chain connects TRBV27 to TRBJ2-7, with a weak D call TRBD2 (6 bases). Per the germline V gene, CDR1 is MNHEY and CDR2 is SMNVEV (reference sequence). Trimming took off 6 bases at V and 7 bases at J, with 16 bases between the two ends. CDR3 size: 13 residues. In DNA form, the CDR3 reads TGTGCCAGCAGGGTAGGCGGGATTGGGGAGCAGTACTTC. Translated: CASRVGGIGEQYF.